The rows below give T cell receptor beta chains drawn from one sample of a study of control samples from healthy donors and cancer patients. Profiling relied on immunoSEQ multiplex PCR, and the TCRdb table lists in-frame clones only, not all of them. The top ten clones hold 9.5% to 15% of a sample with about 160,000 clones, roughly 90% of them seen once. Input material: blood. The receptor set was obtained from a man aged 25-45 years in good health. Each CDR3 is given without its conserved first and last residue.

TRBJ2-7 | TRBV29-1 | SAVDSTYEQY
TRBJ1-1 | TRBV7-9 | ASSPRGYEAF
TRBJ1-1 | TRBV11-2 | ASSYLPRWNRNTEAF
TRBJ1-2 | TRBV15 | ATSTLQIPYGYT
TRBJ2-1 | TRBV5-1 | ASSLGGKGSYNEQF
TRBJ1-6 | TRBV12-3/TRBV12-4 | ASSLGISPLH
TRBJ2-2 | TRBV28 | ASSPGLTGELF
TRBJ2-1 | TRBV6-5 | ASVSGGANNEQF
TRBJ1-6 | TRBV6-6 | ASSYQGEANSPLH
TRBJ1-5 | TRBV3-1/TRBV3-2 | ASSQDMAANQPQH
TRBJ1-2 | TRBV6-5 | ASSGGAGVYGYT
TRBJ2-3 | TRBV9 | ASSVVSTRADTQY
TRBJ2-2 | TRBV28 | ASSLGGQGMAGELF
TRBJ1-1 | TRBV7-9 | ASSLGPTEAF
TRBJ1-6 | TRBV11-2 | ASSYESLLQSPLH
TRBJ2-7 | TRBV4-1 | ASSQDRDKQY
TRBJ2-7 | TRBV4-2 | ASSQTGGQGAYEQY
TRBJ2-7 | TRBV5-1 | ASSTQGYEQY
TRBJ1-5 | TRBV19 | ASSTLYTAESNQPQH
TRBJ2-1 | TRBV11-2 | ASSSATKVTSGEQF
TRBJ2-4 | TRBV27 | ASSLVPKRENIQY
TRBJ1-3 | TRBV5-6 | ASSAGRARGNTIY
TRBJ1-1 | TRBV28 | AVRNGGVQTEAF
TRBJ2-1 | TRBV7-3 | ASSLTNEQF
TRBJ2-1 | TRBV27 | ASTPLAAVRSYNEQF
TRBJ1-2 | TRBV7-9 | ASWSDGYT
TRBJ1-5 | TRBV9 | ASSPRATNQPQH
TRBJ1-1 | TRBV6-1 | ASSDQQGETEAF
TRBJ2-7 | TRBV7-8 | ASSLELAYEQY
TRBJ2-2 | TRBV29-1 | SARSTGELF
TRBJ1-1 | TRBV7-8 | ASSSSRGWGTEAF
TRBJ2-7 | TRBV5-1 | ASSLGGALYEQY
TRBJ1-1 | TRBV5-1 | ASSAGTGGSTEAF
TRBJ2-1 | TRBV6-2/TRBV6-3 | ASSYLAGTSGRGNEQF
TRBJ2-1 | TRBV24-1 | ATSDLAGSYNEQF
TRBJ1-3 | TRBV3-1/TRBV3-2 | ASSQDRGDGGNTIY
TRBJ2-5 | TRBV11-2 | ASSWSGQETQY
TRBJ2-2 | TRBV6-5 | ASRENTGELF
TRBJ1-3 | TRBV4-1 | ASSRGVPSSGNTIY
TRBJ2-1 | TRBV27 | ASGQGRWNEQF
TRBJ2-1 | TRBV3-1/TRBV3-2 | ASSREGSYDNEQF
TRBJ2-7 | TRBV3-1/TRBV3-2 | ASSRLGRYEQY
TRBJ2-7 | TRBV19 | ASSGNSWNYEQY
TRBJ1-2 | TRBV30 | AWSVASFSGYT
TRBJ2-3 | TRBV29-1 | SVGSGSGITDTQY
TRBJ2-5 | TRBV3-1/TRBV3-2 | ASVRRSEGETQY
TRBJ2-1 | TRBV25-1 | ASSASRVHEQF
TRBJ1-5 | TRBV7-3 | ASSLTGGCQPQH
TRBJ1-5 | TRBV18 | ASSQGISNQPQH
TRBJ2-2 | TRBV28 | ASSFRDRDHRELF